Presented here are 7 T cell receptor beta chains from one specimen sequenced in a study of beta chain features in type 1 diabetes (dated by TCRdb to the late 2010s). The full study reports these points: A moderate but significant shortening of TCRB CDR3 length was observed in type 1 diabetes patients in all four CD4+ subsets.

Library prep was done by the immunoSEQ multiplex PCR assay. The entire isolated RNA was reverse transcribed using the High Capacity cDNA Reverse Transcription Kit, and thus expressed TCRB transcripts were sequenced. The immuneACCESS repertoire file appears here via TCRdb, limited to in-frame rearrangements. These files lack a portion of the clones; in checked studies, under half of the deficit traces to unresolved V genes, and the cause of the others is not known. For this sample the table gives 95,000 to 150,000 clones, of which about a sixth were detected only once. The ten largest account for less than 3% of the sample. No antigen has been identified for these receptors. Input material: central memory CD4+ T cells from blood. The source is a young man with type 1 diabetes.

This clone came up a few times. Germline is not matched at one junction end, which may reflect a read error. This CDR3 reads CASSQLGTVNYGYTF. The CDR3 DNA reads TGCGCCAGCAGCCAATTAGGGACAGTTAACTATGGCTACACCTTC. The chain has TRBV23-1 and TRBJ1-2; 7 positions match TRBD1. TRBV23-1 is filed as an ORF, its function uncertain. The CDR3 extends over 15 amino acids.

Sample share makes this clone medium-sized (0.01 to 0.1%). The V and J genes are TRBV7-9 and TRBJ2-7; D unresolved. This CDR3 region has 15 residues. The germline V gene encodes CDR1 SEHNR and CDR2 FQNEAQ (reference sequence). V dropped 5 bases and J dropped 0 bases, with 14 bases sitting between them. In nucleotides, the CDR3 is TGTGCCAGCAGCGCGTTCGCTAGGAGCTCCTACGAGCAGTACTTC. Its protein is CASSAFARSSYEQYF. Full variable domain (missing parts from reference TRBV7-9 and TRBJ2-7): DTGVSQNPRHKITKRGQNVTFRCDPISEHNRLYWYRQTLGQGPEFLTYFQNEAQLEKSRLLSDRFSAERPKGSFSTLEIQRTEQGDSAMYLCASSAFARSSYEQYFGPGTRLTVT.

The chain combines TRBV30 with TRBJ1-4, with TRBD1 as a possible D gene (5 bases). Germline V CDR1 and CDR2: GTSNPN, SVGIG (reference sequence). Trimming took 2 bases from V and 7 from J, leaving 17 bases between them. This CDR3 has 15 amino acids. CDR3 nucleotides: TGTGCCTGGAGTTGGGCCGGACTGAGGGGTGAAAAACTGTTTTTT. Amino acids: CAWSWAGLRGEKLFF. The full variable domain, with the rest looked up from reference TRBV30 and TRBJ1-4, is SQTIHQWPATLVQPVGSPLSLECTVEGTSNPNLYWYRQAAGRGLQLLFYSVGIGQISSEVPQNLSASRPQDRQFILSSKKLLLSDSGFYLCAWSWAGLRGEKLFFGSGTQLSVL.

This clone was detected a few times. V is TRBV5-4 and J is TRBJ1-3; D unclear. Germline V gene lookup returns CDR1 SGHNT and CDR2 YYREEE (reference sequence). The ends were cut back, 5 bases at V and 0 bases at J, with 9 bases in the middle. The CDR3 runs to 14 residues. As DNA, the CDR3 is TGTGCCAGCAGTGGACGGGACTCTGGAAACACCATATATTTT. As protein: CASSGRDSGNTIYF. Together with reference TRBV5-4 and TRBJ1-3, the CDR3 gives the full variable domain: ETGVTQSPTHLIKTRGQQVTLRCSSQSGHNTVSWYQQALGQGPQFIFQYYREEENGRGNFPPRFSGLQFPNYSSELNVNALELDDSALYLCASSGRDSGNTIYFGEGSWLTVV.

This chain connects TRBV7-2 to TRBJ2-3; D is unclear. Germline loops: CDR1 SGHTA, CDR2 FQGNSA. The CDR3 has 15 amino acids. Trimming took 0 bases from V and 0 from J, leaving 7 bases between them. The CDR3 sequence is CASSLAPGSTDTQYF. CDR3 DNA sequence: TGTGCCAGCAGCTTAGCGCCCGGGAGCACAGATACGCAGTATTTT.

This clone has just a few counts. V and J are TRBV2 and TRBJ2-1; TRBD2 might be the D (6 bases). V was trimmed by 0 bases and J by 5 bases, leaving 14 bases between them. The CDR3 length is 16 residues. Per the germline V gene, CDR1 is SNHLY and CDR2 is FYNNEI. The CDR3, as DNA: TGTGCCAGCAGTGAAGCTACTAGCCCCTTAGACAATGAGCAGTTCTTC. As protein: CASSEATSPLDNEQFF.

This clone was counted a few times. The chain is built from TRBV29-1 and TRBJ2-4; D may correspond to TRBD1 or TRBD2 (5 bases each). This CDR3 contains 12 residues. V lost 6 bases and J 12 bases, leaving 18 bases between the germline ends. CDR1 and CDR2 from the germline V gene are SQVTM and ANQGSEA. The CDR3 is CSVSPDGTPQYF. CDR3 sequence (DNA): TGCAGCGTCTCCCCGGACGGGACCCCTCAGTACTTC.